The T cell receptor beta chain described here comes from a study of neurological immune-mediated disorders. Study conclusions and caveats: Private repertoires in all groups were suggested, as expanded clones shared no CDR3 amino acid sequences across subjects. There was no clinical or MRI feature that was associated with the multiple sclerosis repertoire cluster.

The cDNA came from 5'RACE with 10-nucleotide random UMIs. From the 5' RACE reads, TCRdb called clonotypes with MiXCR, one entry per CDR3 protein. The data show around 70,000 distinct CDR3 sequences, with 3% to 4% seen just once and roughly 5.2% held by the top ten. The CDR3 is 15 residues long. The V gene end was trimmed by 5 bases and the J gene end by 3 bases; junction bases not matched to a gene: 9. In germline, CDR1 is SGHVS, CDR2 FNYEAQ. In this sample, this clonotype turned up a few times. Its antigen remains unidentified. For the unsorted libraries, 2 million PBMCs stored at -80 C served as input.

V gene TRBV7-6 combines with J gene TRBJ2-7, with 8 nucleotides matching TRBD1. The sample comprised PBMCs. The receptor was isolated from a woman in her 50s with multiple sclerosis. CDR3 DNA: TGTGCCAGCAGCGAAGGACAGGGAAGCTACTACGAGCAGTACTTC. As protein: CASSEGQGSYYEQYF.